These T cell receptor beta chains were read from a single sample in a study of OX40 agonist ivuxolimab in advanced cancers. Sequencing used immunoSEQ multiplex PCR; TCRdb keeps in-frame clones, though not all of them. The sample holds 75,000 to 95,000 clones, about 87% seen once. Source: CD4+ or CD8+ T cells sorted from blood, taken in a trial of the OX40 agonist ivuxolimab. The receptors were gathered from an adult with an advanced solid tumor such as melanoma, head and neck, liver or kidney cancer. Both conserved end residues are part of each CDR3. Each record gives: clone size, D gene, J gene, V gene, CDR3 protein, CDR3 DNA. D genes are given only for firm matches. Not all rows give a size; the values are once, few, many and, for expanded clones, a class.

size: NA
D: TRBD1
J: TRBJ2-5
V: TRBV28
CDR3: CASSWAGGEQETQYF
DNA: TGTGCCAGCAGTTGGGCAGGGGGCGAACAAGAGACCCAGTACTTC

size: NA
D: NA
J: TRBJ2-3
V: TRBV11-2
CDR3: CASSLVARSVTDTQYF
DNA: TGTGCCAGCAGCTTAGTAGCTCGATCCGTGACAGATACGCAGTATTTT

size: NA
D: NA
J: TRBJ2-5
V: TRBV18
CDR3: CASSTYQETQYF
DNA: TGTGCCAGCTCAACGTACCAAGAGACCCAGTACTTC

size: NA
D: NA
J: TRBJ2-1
V: TRBV7-2
CDR3: CASSLGVVYNEQFF
DNA: TGTGCCAGCAGCCTAGGAGTGGTCTACAATGAGCAGTTCTTC

size: NA
D: NA
J: TRBJ2-2
V: TRBV18
CDR3: CASSPQGSTGELFF
DNA: TGTGCCAGCTCACCACAGGGAAGCACCGGGGAGCTGTTTTTT

size: NA
D: NA
J: TRBJ1-1
V: TRBV21-1
CDR3: CASSFRNTENTEAFF
DNA: TGTGCCAGCAGCTTTAGGAATACGGAGAACACTGAAGCTTTCTTT

size: NA
D: NA
J: TRBJ1-5
V: TRBV4-3
CDR3: CASSQDRAFGQPQHF
DNA: TGCGCCAGCAGCCAAGATAGGGCGTTTGGTCAGCCCCAGCATTTT

size: NA
D: TRBD1
J: TRBJ1-2
V: TRBV7-9
CDR3: CASSLWGQGGDGYTF
DNA: TGTGCCAGCAGCTTATGGGGACAGGGAGGGGATGGCTACACCTTC

size: NA
D: TRBD2
J: TRBJ2-7
V: TRBV9
CDR3: CASSAYPGTSGFRSHEQYF
DNA: TGTGCCAGCAGCGCCTATCCCGGGACTAGCGGGTTTAGAAGCCACGAGCAGTACTTC

size: NA
D: TRBD2
J: TRBJ2-1
V: TRBV7-2
CDR3: CASSLGGLAAVNEQFF
DNA: TGTGCCAGCAGCTTAGGTGGACTAGCGGCGGTAAATGAGCAGTTCTTC

size: few
D: NA
J: TRBJ2-2
V: TRBV2
CDR3: CASSGSSWETGELFF
DNA: TGTGCCAGCAGCGGCAGTAGCTGGGAGACCGGGGAGCTGTTTTTT

size: once
D: NA
J: TRBJ2-2
V: TRBV5-6
CDR3: CASSLRARGGELFF
DNA: TGTGCCAGCAGCTTGAGGGCGCGTGGCGGGGAGCTGTTTTTT

size: NA
D: NA
J: TRBJ2-2
V: TRBV19
CDR3: CASSKRSGDNTGELFF
DNA: TGTGCCAGTAGTAAGAGGAGCGGCGATAACACCGGGGAGCTGTTTTTT

size: NA
D: NA
J: TRBJ1-6
V: TRBV19
CDR3: CASSLGAGMGDNSPLHF
DNA: TGTGCCAGTAGTCTCGGGGCCGGGATGGGCGATAATTCACCCCTCCACTTT

size: NA
D: NA
J: TRBJ2-5
V: TRBV18
CDR3: CASSPKPQGRETQYF
DNA: TGTGCCAGCTCACCTAAGCCACAGGGTAGAGAGACCCAGTACTTC

size: NA
D: NA
J: TRBJ1-1
V: TRBV5-4
CDR3: CASSLSQVLQNTEAFF
DNA: TGTGCCAGCAGCTTGTCACAGGTCCTACAGAACACTGAAGCTTTCTTT

size: NA
D: NA
J: TRBJ2-5
V: TRBV19
CDR3: CASSIGGVETQYF
DNA: TGTGCCAGTAGTATAGGGGGCGTTGAGACCCAGTACTTC

size: NA
D: NA
J: TRBJ2-3
V: TRBV19
CDR3: CASSISGSSTDTQYF
DNA: TGTGCCAGTAGTATCTCAGGGTCTAGCACAGATACGCAGTATTTT

size: NA
D: NA
J: TRBJ1-1
V: TRBV7-9
CDR3: CASSDDFAEAFF
DNA: TGTGCCAGCAGCGATGACTTTGCTGAAGCTTTCTTT

size: NA
D: NA
J: TRBJ2-3
V: TRBV28
CDR3: CASRSHGWDNHNTQYF
DNA: TGTGCCAGCAGGTCACATGGCTGGGATAACCATAATACGCAGTATTTT

size: once
D: NA
J: TRBJ2-3
V: TRBV7-2
CDR3: CASGPTVSTDTQYF
DNA: TGTGCCAGCGGGCCCACAGTTAGCACAGATACGCAGTATTTT

size: once
D: NA
J: TRBJ1-3
V: TRBV2
CDR3: CASSGQTTLSGNTIYF
DNA: TGTGCCAGCAGTGGGCAGACTACCCTCTCTGGAAACACCATATATTTT

size: NA
D: TRBD1
J: TRBJ1-6
V: TRBV28
CDR3: CASSPDRVVYSPLHF
DNA: TGTGCCAGCAGTCCGGACAGGGTCGTGTATTCACCCCTCCACTTT

size: NA
D: TRBD2
J: TRBJ2-2
V: TRBV7-3
CDR3: CASSLTGLAVGTGELFF
DNA: TGTGCCAGCAGCTTAACAGGACTAGCGGTCGGCACCGGGGAGCTGTTTTTT

size: NA
D: NA
J: TRBJ1-2
V: TRBV7-2
CDR3: CASSSPGTSYGYTF
DNA: TGTGCCAGCAGCTCTCCCGGGACATCCTATGGCTACACCTTC

size: NA
D: NA
J: TRBJ2-4
V: TRBV7-2
CDR3: CASSVNEIRIQYF
DNA: TGTGCCAGCAGCGTAAACGAAATCAGAATTCAGTACTTC

size: NA
D: TRBD2
J: TRBJ2-3
V: TRBV7-2
CDR3: CASSFLAGVSTDTQYF
DNA: TGTGCCAGCAGCTTCTTAGCGGGGGTTAGCACAGATACGCAGTATTTT

size: NA
D: NA
J: TRBJ1-3
V: TRBV5-6
CDR3: CASSLRGLLFSGNTIYF
DNA: TGTGCCAGCAGCTTGAGGGGACTCCTCTTCTCTGGAAACACCATATATTTT

size: NA
D: NA
J: TRBJ1-2
V: TRBV10-3
CDR3: CASSGNSGYTF
DNA: TGTGCCAGCAGTGGTAATTCTGGCTACACCTTC

size: NA
D: NA
J: TRBJ1-4
V: TRBV4-3
CDR3: CASSQEGGGAREKLFF
DNA: TGCGCCAGCAGCCAAGAGGGGGGGGGCGCCCGGGAAAAACTGTTTTTT

size: NA
D: NA
J: TRBJ2-7
V: TRBV27
CDR3: CASSHNLRTASSYEQYF
DNA: TGTGCCAGCAGTCACAATCTCAGGACTGCATCCTCCTACGAGCAGTACTTC

size: NA
D: TRBD1
J: TRBJ1-1
V: TRBV28
CDR3: CASKAGGNTEAFF
DNA: TGTGCCAGCAAGGCAGGGGGGAACACTGAAGCTTTCTTT

size: NA
D: TRBD1
J: TRBJ2-5
V: TRBV29-1
CDR3: CSVEGQGQETQYF
DNA: TGCAGCGTTGAAGGACAGGGGCAAGAGACCCAGTACTTC

size: NA
D: NA
J: TRBJ1-2
V: TRBV7-3
CDR3: CASSPEGIGGYTF
DNA: TGTGCCAGCAGCCCAGAGGGCATAGGTGGCTACACCTTC

size: few
D: TRBD1
J: TRBJ2-1
V: TRBV28
CDR3: CASSPLRPSPGQGYNEQFF
DNA: TGTGCCAGCAGCCCGCTAAGACCTTCACCGGGACAGGGTTACAATGAGCAGTTCTTC

size: NA
D: NA
J: TRBJ2-7
V: TRBV12-5
CDR3: CASGQSYEQYF
DNA: TGTGCTAGTGGTCAGAGCTACGAGCAGTACTTC

size: few
D: TRBD1
J: TRBJ1-3
V: TRBV5-1
CDR3: CASSSQGSSGNTIYF
DNA: TGCGCCAGCAGCTCACAGGGGAGCTCTGGAAACACCATATATTTT

size: NA
D: TRBD2
J: TRBJ2-5
V: TRBV11-2
CDR3: CASSLGSGDTGGETQYF
DNA: TGTGCCAGCAGCTTGGGTAGCGGGGACACGGGAGGGGAGACCCAGTACTTC

size: NA
D: NA
J: TRBJ1-6
V: TRBV4-1
CDR3: CASSPGRQNNSPLHF
DNA: TGCGCCAGCAGCCCTGGACGACAAAACAATTCACCCCTCCACTTT

size: NA
D: NA
J: TRBJ1-4
V: TRBV7-2
CDR3: CASSLGTVGHEKLFF
DNA: TGTGCCAGCAGCTTAGGGACAGTCGGGCATGAAAAACTGTTTTTT

size: NA
D: TRBD1
J: TRBJ2-7
V: TRBV5-5
CDR3: CASSLAGQNIYEQYF
DNA: TGTGCCAGCAGCTTGGCGGGACAGAATATCTACGAGCAGTACTTC

size: NA
D: TRBD2
J: TRBJ2-1
V: TRBV7-2
CDR3: CASSLGTSGGVHEQFF
DNA: TGTGCCAGCAGCTTAGGGACTAGCGGGGGGGTCCATGAGCAGTTCTTC

size: NA
D: TRBD1
J: TRBJ1-2
V: TRBV6-5
CDR3: CASTKTGRDYGYTF
DNA: TGTGCCAGCACCAAGACAGGGAGGGACTATGGCTACACCTTC

size: NA
D: NA
J: TRBJ2-2
V: TRBV7-2
CDR3: CASSPMGGAGELFF
DNA: TGTGCCAGCAGCCCGATGGGGGGTGCCGGGGAGCTGTTTTTT

size: NA
D: TRBD1
J: TRBJ2-7
V: TRBV11-2
CDR3: CASSLGGGREQYF
DNA: TGTGCCAGCAGCTTAGGAGGGGGCCGCGAGCAGTACTTC

size: NA
D: TRBD1
J: TRBJ2-7
V: TRBV5-5
CDR3: CASSLRTGMIASYEQYF
DNA: TGTGCCAGCAGCCTTAGGACAGGGATGATCGCCTCCTACGAGCAGTACTTC

size: NA
D: NA
J: TRBJ2-5
V: TRBV28
CDR3: CASSTQGTVEETQYF
DNA: TGTGCCAGCAGTACCCAGGGTACGGTCGAAGAGACCCAGTACTTC

size: NA
D: NA
J: TRBJ1-2
V: TRBV7-9
CDR3: CASSLNYYGYTF
DNA: TGTGCCAGCAGCTTAAATTACTATGGCTACACCTTC

size: NA
D: TRBD1
J: TRBJ1-2
V: TRBV6-5
CDR3: CASTTGAGSYTF
DNA: TGTGCCAGCACCACAGGGGCTGGTTCCTACACCTTC

size: NA
D: TRBD1
J: TRBJ1-1
V: TRBV6-6
CDR3: CASSLTPGQGRVAFF
DNA: TGTGCCAGCAGCCTTACCCCGGGACAGGGCCGGGTGGCTTTCTTT

size: NA
D: NA
J: TRBJ1-1
V: TRBV5-1
CDR3: CASSLQDGSTEAFF
DNA: TGCGCCAGCAGCTTACAGGACGGGAGCACTGAAGCTTTCTTT

size: NA
D: NA
J: TRBJ2-2
V: TRBV5-1
CDR3: CASSHRDLLNTGELFF
DNA: TGCGCCAGCAGCCACCGGGACTTATTGAACACCGGGGAGCTGTTTTTT

size: NA
D: NA
J: TRBJ2-5
V: TRBV25-1
CDR3: CASSGIKPDTKETQYF
DNA: TGTGCCAGCAGTGGGATCAAGCCGGACACCAAAGAGACCCAGTACTTC

size: NA
D: NA
J: TRBJ2-1
V: TRBV9
CDR3: CASSVDGYNEQFF
DNA: TGTGCCAGCAGCGTAGACGGATACAATGAGCAGTTCTTC

size: NA
D: TRBD1
J: TRBJ2-2
V: TRBV11-2
CDR3: CASSSLQGLGITGELFF
DNA: TGTGCCAGCAGCTCTTTACAGGGGCTTGGGATCACCGGGGAGCTGTTTTTT

size: NA
D: TRBD1
J: TRBJ1-2
V: TRBV19
CDR3: CASSPRDRGQGYTF
DNA: TGTGCCAGTAGTCCCCGGGACAGGGGGCAAGGCTACACCTTC

size: NA
D: NA
J: TRBJ1-1
V: TRBV10-3
CDR3: CAISQTHRAPEAFF
DNA: TGTGCCATCAGTCAGACCCACAGGGCCCCTGAAGCTTTCTTT